These T cell receptor beta chains were read from a single sample in a study of blood T cell repertoires in COVID-19. TCRdb's table, derived via immunoSEQ multiplex PCR, lists solely in-frame clones and lacks some. The sample records under 85,000 clones, over 75% being singletons. The sequenced sample was peripheral blood. These receptor sequences come from a human donor in a cohort sampled during active COVID-19. CDR3s include the opening cysteine and the closing phenylalanine or tryptophan. The D gene is left open where the match is weak. Some rows have no size entry. The others give once, few or many, or a class for an expanded clone.

>.|TRBJ1-1|TRBV3-1/TRBV3-2|.
CASSPRQNTEAFF
TGTGCCAGCAGCCCACGACAGAACACTGAAGCTTTCTTT
>once|TRBJ2-7|TRBV6-5|.
CASRLGGRYEQYF
TGTGCCAGCAGACTCGGGGGAAGGTACGAGCAGTACTTC
>.|TRBJ2-5|TRBV7-2|TRBD2
CASRTSWETQYF
TGTGCCAGCCGGACTAGCTGGGAGACCCAGTACTTC
>few|TRBJ1-5|TRBV5-1|.
CASSLASGDQPQHF
TGCGCCAGCAGCTTGGCGTCAGGGGATCAGCCCCAGCATTTT
>.|TRBJ1-2|TRBV7-3|.
CASSLNQRGSHGYTF
TGTGCCAGCAGCTTAAATCAGAGAGGGAGCCATGGCTACACCTTC
>once|TRBJ2-7|TRBV5-6|TRBD2
CASSLWLAGASYEQYF
TGTGCCAGCAGCTTGTGGCTAGCGGGGGCCTCCTACGAGCAGTACTTC
>.|TRBJ1-1|TRBV6-1|.
CASSEGGVNTEAFF
TGTGCCAGCAGTGAAGGGGGGGTGAACACTGAAGCTTTCTTT
>few|TRBJ2-2|TRBV3-1/TRBV3-2|TRBD2
CASSQPGGATGELFF
TGTGCCAGCAGCCAACCCGGGGGGGCTACCGGGGAGCTGTTTTTT
>.|TRBJ2-7|TRBV9|.
CASSVGTGPYEQYF
TGTGCCAGCAGCGTAGGAACAGGGCCCTACGAGCAGTACTTC
>once|TRBJ2-6|TRBV7-2|TRBD1
CASSLDRVGGANVLTF
TGTGCCAGCAGCTTGGACAGGGTGGGCGGGGCCAACGTCCTGACTTTC
>.|TRBJ1-1|TRBV30|.
CAWSPPGRPNTEAFF
TGTGCCTGGAGTCCCCCAGGAAGACCGAACACTGAAGCTTTCTTT
>.|TRBJ1-1|TRBV5-4|TRBD1
CASSQGQGALNTEAFF
TGTGCCAGCAGCCAGGGACAGGGGGCTCTGAACACTGAAGCTTTCTTT
>.|TRBJ1-3|TRBV19|TRBD1
CASSIRTGGGNTIYF
TGTGCCAGTAGTATAAGGACAGGCGGAGGAAACACCATATATTTT
>few|TRBJ2-1|TRBV7-9|.
CASSLGEWEQFF
TGTGCCAGCAGCTTAGGGGAGTGGGAGCAGTTCTTC
>once|TRBJ2-7|TRBV10-3|.
CAISGTTYEQYF
TGTGCCATCAGTGGGACAACCTACGAGCAGTACTTC
>.|TRBJ2-1|TRBV6-5|.
CASSLGYNEQFF
TGTGCCAGCAGCCTCGGCTACAATGAGCAGTTCTTC
>.|TRBJ1-3|TRBV4-3|.
CASSQALGGGNTIYF
TGCGCCAGCAGCCAAGCGTTGGGCGGGGGAAACACCATATATTTT
>.|TRBJ2-7|TRBV6-5|.
CASSRDYGKNEQYF
TGTGCCAGCAGTCGTGACTATGGCAAAAACGAGCAGTACTTC
>.|TRBJ1-1|TRBV10-3|TRBD1
CASGTATEAFF
TGTGCCAGCGGGACAGCCACTGAAGCTTTCTTT
>medium-sized|TRBJ2-7|TRBV6-1|.
CASSDTGIHEQYF
TGTGCCAGCAGTGACACAGGGATACACGAGCAGTACTTC